This T cell receptor (beta chain) derives from a study of blood T cell repertoires in COVID-19 (dated by TCRdb to the early 2020s). Some background on the complete study: Samples from collaborators originated in the United States, Italy and Spain and spanned both the acute and convalescent phases of COVID-19. The prospective study material was composed of cDNA or gDNA derived from T cells, B-cell-depleted T cells, or PBMCs. The dataset comprised deeply sampled blood TCRbeta repertoires from subjects exposed to, actively infected with, or recovered from COVID-19. A freely available public database, intended as a resource for researchers studying the immune response to SARS-CoV-2, is where the repertoires were released. The samples were drawn from two sources: the first 160 participants of the ongoing ImmuneRACE study, and 1,000 to 1,500 subjects contributed by 6 global collaborators. A de-identified subject ID, COVID-19 status, age in years and sex were almost always included in the sample metadata. Where HLA class I and class II types were available, the types were taken from metadata supplied by the sample provider, not from assay-based typing. The research as a whole found: The amount of clinical and demographic metadata varied by source and participant and was provided uncurated.

Whole blood was collected in K2EDTA tubes by collaborating institutions according to the institutions' own protocols. Collaborator samples were shipped for TCRbeta analysis as frozen whole blood, isolated PBMCs, or DNA extracted from either sample type. The germline V gene (reference sequence) gives CDR1 as SGHNT and CDR2 as YYREEE. Taken from cysteine to phenylalanine, the CDR3 has 14 residues. Only the CDR3 region is kept as DNA, spanning 42 bases read in frame from base 1. Trimming accounts for 2 bases at V and 4 bases at J, while the number of junction bases matched to no gene is 6. With respect to this clone: No antigen is known for it. No base-level quality is on record; no much larger clone is a single base apart.

The immunoSEQ Assay, a bias-controlled multiplex PCR, was used to amplify TCRbeta CDR3 regions from genomic DNA. Under the source paper's analysis protocol: The number of nucleated cells in each sample was estimated from the amplification of reference gene primers within the assay. To quantify the absolute abundance of each unique TCRbeta CDR3 rearrangement, sequence reads were collapsed and filtered. For each sample, productive Simpson clonality was calculated as the square root of Simpson's diversity index over productive rearrangements. The immuneACCESS repertoire file appears here via TCRdb, limited to in-frame rearrangements. These files lack a portion of the clones; in checked studies, under half of the deficit traces to unresolved V genes, and the cause of the others is not known. The DNA was the basis for D and trimming; V, J and clone size are from that table. Here the sample has 130,000 to 150,000 clones; approximately 90% occur a single time. Jointly, the top ten make up about 1.6% of the sample.

Sequenced: peripheral blood. The chain employs TRBV5-4 and TRBJ2-7; TRBD1 lines up with 7 middle nucleotides. The sequence derives from a human donor in a cohort sampled during active COVID-19. At the DNA level, the sequence is TGTGCCAGCAGCTTCGGGACAGAAGGTTACGAGCAGTACTTC. It codes for CASSFGTEGYEQYF.